Shown below are 24 T cell receptor beta chains from a single sample sequenced in a study of cytotoxic CD8 clonotypes in ibrutinib-treated CLL (dated by TCRdb to the early 2020s). The library relied on the immunoSEQ multiplex PCR assay. TCRdb re-hosts the immuneACCESS table, in-frame sequences only. Its copies lack some clones; in the studies checked, an unresolved V gene accounts for under half of them, and the cause for the rest is not known. The table for this sample lists roughly 150,000 clones; roughly 84% of them were counted only once. Jointly, the top ten make up 3% to 3.5% of the sample. Sample time point, as interpreted from the label and publication: progressive disease on ibrutinib. The sample in question was PBMCs, obtained at disease progression, from a patient treated with ibrutinib. The receptor set was obtained from a human donor with chronic lymphocytic leukemia.

This chain joins TRBV27 and TRBJ2-7, with TRBD2 matching 7 bases. Trimming cost V 5 bases and J 4 bases; bases outside gene matches: 23. Germline V gene sequence: CDR1 MNHEY, CDR2 SMNVEV (reference sequence). The CDR3 contains 19 residues. The CDR3 sequence: CASSPLPLTSGLKLYEQYF. CDR3 nucleotide sequence: TGTGCCAGCAGTCCCCTACCACTGACATCGGGACTAAAACTATACGAGCAGTACTTC.

The chain couples TRBV6-5 to TRBJ1-3, with D unclear. The CDR3 sequence is 15 residues long. Germline V gives CDR1 MNHEY, CDR2 SVGAGI. The ends were cut back, 5 bases at V and 0 bases at J, with 11 bases in the middle. This chain's CDR3 is CASSTLRDSGNTIYF. CDR3 nucleotide sequence: TGTGCCAGCAGTACCCTAAGGGACTCTGGAAACACCATATATTTT.

The chain uses TRBV5-6 and TRBJ2-2; tentative D call: TRBD2 (5 bases). The length of the CDR3 is 14 residues. Germline V CDR1 and CDR2: SGHDT, YYEEEE. Trimming left V 4 bases short and J 4 bases short, with 11 bases between. The CDR3 sequence is CASSPRVGTGELFF. The CDR3 DNA follows: TGTGCCAGCAGCCCGCGGGTCGGCACCGGGGAGCTGTTTTTT.

The chain couples TRBV11-2 to TRBJ2-3, with D perhaps matching TRBD1 (6 bases). CDR1 is SGHAT and CDR2 is FQNNGV in the germline V gene. The V end was cut by 3 bases, the J end by 0 bases, with 10 bases between. The CDR3 totals 15 residues. The CDR3 coding sequence is TGTGCCAGCAGCTTCGGACAGCCCAGCACAGATACGCAGTATTTT. This gives the protein CASSFGQPSTDTQYF.

The chain joins TRBV5-4 to TRBJ2-1; TRBD1 matches at 12 bases. The CDR3 is made up of 16 amino acids. Looked up from germline, CDR1 is SGHNT and CDR2 is YYREEE (reference sequence). The V segment lost 5 bases and the J segment 16 bases; nucleotides outside the gene matches: 19. CDR3 region: CASRVAGQGASGVEFF. The CDR3 region has the DNA TGTGCCAGCAGAGTTGCGGGACAGGGGGCTTCGGGGGTTGAATTCTTC.

The chain combines TRBV5-4 with TRBJ2-5; D gene ambiguous. CDR1 is SGHNT and CDR2 is YYREEE in the germline V gene (reference sequence). With 5 bases removed from V and 5 bases from J, the gap between germline ends came to 16 bases. The CDR3 runs 14 residues. This chain's CDR3 is CASRGPPTMETQYF. CDR3 DNA: TGTGCCAGCAGAGGACCGCCTACTATGGAGACCCAGTACTTC.

V usage is TRBV27 and J usage is TRBJ2-2; D not resolved. The CDR3 spans 13 residues. Germline V gene sequence: CDR1 MNHEY, CDR2 SMNVEV (reference sequence). Trimming stripped 5 bases from V and 6 bases from J, with 10 bases between. CDR3 nucleotides: TGTGCCAGCAGTCTTTCGATGGCCGGGGAGCTGTTTTTT. Amino acids: CASSLSMAGELFF.

The V call is TRBV27, the J call TRBJ2-3; no clear D gene. The germline V gene has CDR1 MNHEY and CDR2 SMNVEV (reference sequence). This CDR3 region has 14 residues. V shed 4 bases and J shed 2 bases, with 10 bases lying between them. The CDR3 DNA follows: TGTGCCAGCAGTTACAGAGGAGACACAGATACGCAGTATTTT. Amino acid sequence: CASSYRGDTDTQYF.

This clone was recorded once. The rearrangement links TRBV10-2 to TRBJ1-1; TRBD1 is a possible D gene (5 bases). CDR1 WSHSY and CDR2 SAAADI come from the germline V gene. The germline V and J ends were trimmed by 1 base and 1 base, with 13 bases remaining between them. The CDR3 is 16 residues long. The CDR3 bases are TGCGCCAGCAGTGAGTACAAAGCCGGGGCGAACACTGAAGCTTTCTTT. Translating it yields CASSEYKAGANTEAFF.

A few counts support this clone. V usage is TRBV5-1 and J usage is TRBJ2-3; the D is unclear. Trimming removed 0 bases at V and 0 bases at J, with 8 bases between. The CDR3 sequence is 15 residues long. Germline V lookup: CDR1 SGHRS, CDR2 YFSETQ. CDR3 protein: CASSLGRHSTDTQYF. In DNA, the CDR3 is TGCGCCAGCAGCTTGGGTCGCCATAGCACAGATACGCAGTATTTT.

The rearrangement uses TRBV11-2 and TRBJ1-1; TRBD1 is a possible D gene (5 bases). Germline CDR1 is SGHAT and CDR2 is FQNNGV. The CDR3 is 15 amino acids. V lost 1 base and J 1 base, leaving 10 bases between the germline ends. CDR3 protein: CASSLGFGANTEAFF. The DNA for the CDR3 is TGTGCCAGCAGCTTAGGTTTCGGGGCGAACACTGAAGCTTTCTTT.

V is TRBV7-2 and J is TRBJ2-1, with 9 bases aligning to TRBD2. This CDR3 has 17 amino acids. V trimming: 1 base; J trimming: 6 bases; junction bases outside the gene matches: 10. In germline, CDR1 is SGHTA, CDR2 FQGNSA. CDR3 amino acids: CASSLDILAGFINEQFF. The CDR3 DNA follows: TGTGCCAGCAGCTTAGATATCCTAGCGGGATTCATCAATGAGCAGTTCTTC.

The chain is built from TRBV13 and TRBJ2-1; TRBD2 might be the D (6 bases). Germline-derived CDR1 and CDR2 are PRHDT and FYEKMQ (reference sequence). This CDR3 has 16 amino acids. Trimming pared 4 bases from V and 7 bases from J, leaving 20 bases between. The CDR3 is CASSSSAWEGRNEQFF. In DNA form, the CDR3 reads TGTGCCAGCAGCTCTTCCGCTTGGGAAGGGAGGAATGAGCAGTTCTTC.

The chain is built from TRBV7-3 and TRBJ1-1; D unclear. The germline CDR1 and CDR2 sequences are SGHTA and FQGTGA. The V gene lost 1 base and the J gene lost 2 bases, with 11 bases spanning the gap. The CDR3 has 15 amino acids. Written as DNA, the CDR3 is TGTGCCAGCAGCTTAATGGGCCAGACTAACACTGAAGCTTTCTTT. Its protein product is CASSLMGQTNTEAFF.

J is TRBJ2-3 and V is TRBV27; 7 nucleotides align to TRBD2. Germline V gene sequence: CDR1 MNHEY, CDR2 SMNVEV (reference sequence). The CDR3 loop spans 16 amino acids. After removal of 5 bases from V and 4 bases from J, the junction contained 12 bases not matched to a gene. Written as DNA, the CDR3 is TGTGCCAGCAGTCCCCGGGGGAGGGCGGGCGCAGATACGCAGTATTTT. Amino acids: CASSPRGRAGADTQYF.

The chain combines TRBV18 with TRBJ2-3; D possibly corresponds to TRBD1 (6 bases). Germline V lookup: CDR1 KGHSH, CDR2 LQKENI. This CDR3 has 15 amino acids. Trimming cost V 4 bases and J 4 bases, with 15 bases left between them. This chain's CDR3 is CASSQQGSISDTQYF. As DNA, the CDR3 is TGTGCCAGCTCACAACAGGGTTCTATTTCAGATACGCAGTATTTT.

The genes are TRBV7-9 and TRBJ2-3, with D perhaps matching TRBD1 (6 bases). V dropped 5 bases and J dropped 4 bases, with 16 bases sitting between them. This CDR3 contains 15 residues. Germline values: CDR1 SEHNR, CDR2 FQNEAQ (reference sequence). CDR3 in amino acids: CASSPRGRESDTQYF. As DNA, the CDR3 is TGTGCCAGCAGCCCCAGGGGTAGGGAATCAGATACGCAGTATTTT.

The CDR3 is CASSATPFEQYF. The CDR3 region has the DNA TGTGCCAGCAGCGCCACTCCCTTCGAGCAGTACTTC. The rearrangement links TRBV9 to TRBJ2-7; D is unclear. V lost 3 bases and J 6 bases, leaving 10 bases between the germline ends. Germline V gene lookup returns CDR1 SGDLS and CDR2 YYNGEE. This CDR3 has 12 residues.

This clone was found once. The DNA of the CDR3 is TGTGCCAGCAGCTTAAAAGGGAGGGAGATCACTGAAGCTTTCTTT. Translated: CASSLKGREITEAFF. The chain uses TRBV7-9 and TRBJ1-1; D gene uncertain. Germline-derived CDR1 and CDR2 are SEHNR and FQNEAQ (reference sequence). CDR3 length equals 15 residues. V lost 2 bases and J 4 bases, leaving 14 bases between the germline ends.

V gene TRBV21-1 combines with J gene TRBJ2-7; no check of the table's D call, TRBD1, against the DNA was made. TRBV21-1 counts as a pseudogene. This CDR3 is 17 amino acids long. The CDR3 is CASSKAFARTGALEQYF. The CDR3 region has the DNA TGTGCCAGCAGCAAAGCATTTGCCCGGACAGGGGCTCTCGAGCAGTACTTC.

This clone was seen more than once but under ten times. The chain recombines TRBV2 with TRBJ2-1, with 10 bases aligning to TRBD2. The CDR3 spans 16 residues. The J segment lost 6 bases and the V segment lost 6 bases, leaving 11 bases of the junction unmatched. CDR1 and CDR2 from the germline V gene are SNHLY and FYNNEI. The CDR3 bases are TGTGCCAGCAGGGCTACCTGGATAGCGGGAGGCAATGAGCAGTTCTTC. Its translation is CASRATWIAGGNEQFF.

This clone occurred a few times. This rearrangement joins TRBV29-1 to TRBJ1-4, with TRBD1 as a possible D gene (5 bases). The CDR3 has 11 amino acids. Deletions cut 2 bases from V and 14 bases from J, with 12 bases between. Germline lookup yields CDR1 SQVTM and CDR2 ANQGSEA. CDR3 sequence (DNA): TGCAGCGTTGAACAGGGTGTTGGGCTGTTTTTT. Amino acid sequence: CSVEQGVGLFF.

The chain is built from TRBV7-3 and TRBJ1-1; 8 positions match TRBD1. This CDR3 is built from 13 residues. Per the germline V gene, CDR1 is SGHTA and CDR2 is FQGTGA. Unmatched junction bases numbered 3, after V lost 5 bases and J lost 4 bases. The CDR3 DNA is TGTGCCAGCAGCCGTGGGACAGGCACTGAAGCTTTCTTT. This encodes CASSRGTGTEAFF.

The rearrangement joins TRBV28 to TRBJ1-1, with TRBD1 identical over 10 bases. The CDR3 extends over 16 amino acids. Germline V CDR1 and CDR2: MDHEN, SYDVKM. The trim removed 8 bases at V and 4 bases at J, leaving 13 bases unmatched. The CDR3 spells CASRQTGGLVGTEAFF. The CDR3 coding sequence is TGTGCCAGCCGTCAGACAGGGGGCTTAGTAGGCACTGAAGCTTTCTTT.